A selection of T cell receptor beta chains follows, all from one sample in a study of T cells after yellow fever vaccination. Each CDR3 protein is one row after TCRdb ran MiXCR on the 5' RACE reads. The data contain 500,000 to 650,000 distinct CDR3 sequences, approximately 15% of them singletons. Sequencing was performed on PBMCs, taken on the day of the yellow fever booster vaccination. All receptors derive from a man aged 30-40 years who received the YFV17D yellow fever vaccine. Each CDR3 is given with its conserved first and last residue. Each record gives: J gene, clone size, V gene, D gene, CDR3 protein, CDR3 DNA. The D gene is left open where the match is weak. The size field is filled for only some rows; it gives once, few, many or a size class.

J gene: TRBJ2-7
clone size: .
V gene: TRBV10-3
D gene: .
CDR3 protein: CAISDLGSTYEQYF
CDR3 DNA: TGTGCCATCAGTGACCTCGGGAGTACCTACGAGCAGTACTTC

J gene: TRBJ2-7
clone size: few
V gene: TRBV28
D gene: .
CDR3 protein: CASTLEGPPYEQYF
CDR3 DNA: TGTGCCAGCACCCTGGAGGGGCCACCCTACGAGCAGTACTTC

J gene: TRBJ1-5
clone size: .
V gene: TRBV6-2/TRBV6-3
D gene: TRBD1
CDR3 protein: CASSRTGYQPQHF
CDR3 DNA: TGTGCCAGCAGTAGGACAGGTTATCAGCCCCAGCATTTT

J gene: TRBJ2-5
clone size: .
V gene: TRBV6-1
D gene: TRBD2
CDR3 protein: CASTTGGLETQYF
CDR3 DNA: TGTGCCAGCACCACGGGGGGGCTGGAGACCCAGTACTTC

J gene: TRBJ1-1
clone size: .
V gene: TRBV29-1
D gene: TRBD1
CDR3 protein: CSAETGQGRTTEAFF
CDR3 DNA: TGCAGCGCCGAAACGGGACAGGGGCGCACGACTGAAGCTTTCTTT

J gene: TRBJ2-7
clone size: .
V gene: TRBV19
D gene: TRBD2
CDR3 protein: CASKVSGSGNEQYF
CDR3 DNA: TGTGCCAGTAAAGTTAGCGGGAGCGGGAACGAGCAGTACTTC

J gene: TRBJ2-2
clone size: few
V gene: TRBV24-1
D gene: .
CDR3 protein: CATSDGGAGELFF
CDR3 DNA: TGTGCCACCAGTGACGGTGGGGCCGGGGAGCTGTTTTTT

J gene: TRBJ2-5
clone size: .
V gene: TRBV6-5
D gene: .
CDR3 protein: CASSFETRGETQYF
CDR3 DNA: TGTGCCAGCAGTTTCGAGACTAGAGGGGAGACCCAGTACTTC

J gene: TRBJ2-1
clone size: .
V gene: TRBV4-2
D gene: .
CDR3 protein: CASSQGGISYNEQFF
CDR3 DNA: TGTGCCAGCAGCCAAGGAGGTATATCCTACAATGAGCAGTTCTTC

J gene: TRBJ1-1
clone size: .
V gene: TRBV30
D gene: TRBD1
CDR3 protein: CAWNRGNTEAFF
CDR3 DNA: TGTGCCTGGAACAGGGGGAACACTGAAGCTTTCTTT

J gene: TRBJ1-2
clone size: .
V gene: TRBV28
D gene: TRBD1
CDR3 protein: CASSPGQGGIYGYTF
CDR3 DNA: TGTGCCAGCAGTCCCGGACAGGGTGGAATCTATGGCTACACCTTC

J gene: TRBJ2-5
clone size: few
V gene: TRBV20-1
D gene: .
CDR3 protein: CSANTETQYF
CDR3 DNA: TGCAGTGCCAACACGGAGACCCAGTACTTC

J gene: TRBJ2-3
clone size: .
V gene: TRBV27
D gene: .
CDR3 protein: CASSLYTTTRTDTQYF
CDR3 DNA: TGTGCCAGCAGTTTATACACCACCACGCGCACAGATACGCAGTATTTT